This TCR beta chain was documented in a study of cytomegalovirus exposure and HLA in healthy donors (TCRdb year 2017). As for the study more broadly: The 700 or so repertoires of the first cohort and the roughly 110 validation repertoires were produced on the same platform, according to a later analysis. The aim of the study was to test whether cataloging public T cell receptors could identify signatures of past pathogen exposure. The study combined high-throughput TCR immunosequencing, statistical association of individual TCRs with disease status, and machine learning to predict cytomegalovirus infection status. In addition to the first cohort of approximately 650 subjects, a separate validation cohort of 130 or so different subjects was used.

Points the paper makes about the study in general: A total of roughly 160 TCR beta chains were listed by the study as associated with cytomegalovirus. A few of the identified cytomegalovirus-associated TCR beta chains were confirmed in vitro to be specific for cytomegalovirus antigens. Subsequent analysis determined that TCRs grouped into clusters in the first cohort also showed a tendency toward co-occurrence across the approximately 120 validation repertoires, and roughly 94% of cluster scores exceeded 0. Across donors, most TCR sequences were observed very rarely, whereas some public TCRs were present in many individuals. The validation cohort had no HLA typing available for a later analysis, so co-occurrence within that cohort was assessed over all 120 or so repertoires. According to the authors, the approach could potentially be generalized to other disease states and immunological phenotypes. Cytomegalovirus status was reported to be diagnosed by the classifier with high specificity and sensitivity in both the original and validation cohorts.

The donors belonged to the validation cohort of about 120 subjects, which was separate from the roughly 700-subject first cohort. Details on this clone: Its antigen specificity is not known. No base qualities exist here, and no much larger clone lies one base off it.

The library was built by means of the immunoSEQ multiplex PCR assay. On the study's bioinformatics: A statistical classification framework was built to diagnose cytomegalovirus status from the catalog of TCR beta chain sequences. Here the immuneACCESS table is served through TCRdb, limited to in-frame sequences with V and J called. Missing clones are a known gap in these copies; in checked studies unresolved V genes cover under half, and the rest lacks a known reason. V and J calls and clone size are copied from that table; D and trimming were computed from the DNA. For this sample the table gives tens of thousands of clones, of which over 90% were detected only once. The top ten constitute 3.2% of the sample. The germline V gene sets CDR1 to SQVTM and CDR2 to ANQGSEA. V is reduced by 5 bases and J by 2 bases, leaving a spacing of 9 bases between them. Reading from cysteine to phenylalanine, the CDR3 counts 12 amino acids. CDR3 DNA is the only sequence kept; it has 36 bases, read in frame from the first base.

The sequenced sample consisted of PBMCs. The chain joins TRBV29-1 to TRBJ1-1; the D region possibly corresponds to TRBD1 (6 bases align). The TCR comes from a woman aged 18 to 35 in good health and CMV-seropositive. The sequence in DNA is TGCAGCGTTAGGACAGAAAACACTGAAGCTTTCTTT. This yields the protein CSVRTENTEAFF.